The sequence of this T cell receptor beta chain was determined in a study of T cell responses to AZD1222 COVID-19 vaccine. Study-level information: Pooled together were second doses at about 4 or about 12 weeks.

About this clone itself: Its antigen is unidentified.

Overall study findings and caveats: Repertoires were obtained only post-peak T cell response. Vaccine-associated CD4 TCRs ranged over spike, dominating at 160-218 and 743-854. The breadth and depth of Spike-specific TCRs increased once two AZD1222 doses had been given.

Assay: immunoSEQ multiplex PCR; the TCRdb copy retains only in-frame clones and omits some. The sample has about 150,000 clones; about 90% are singletons. The V segment lost 4 bases and the J segment 8 bases; nucleotides outside the gene matches: 9. Germline V lookup: CDR1 KGHDR, CDR2 SFDVKD. This CDR3 has 15 amino acids. The source is an adult in good health. The material sequenced was peripheral blood, taken on day 0 of AZD1222 vaccination. The rearrangement links TRBV24-1 to TRBJ2-3; 9 nucleotides align to TRBD2. The CDR3 loop is CATSDPRGGGSTQYF. The CDR3 coding sequence is TGTGCCACCAGTGACCCGCGGGGGGGCGGAAGTACGCAGTATTTT.